This paragraph reports one T cell receptor (beta chain). The data stem from a study of PD-1 blockade in classical Hodgkin lymphoma. Every patient experienced relapse after autologous stem cell transplantation, and brentuximab vedotin exposure varied. Best responses fell into complete response, partial response or progressive disease. In germline, CDR1 is MNHNY, CDR2 SVGAGI (reference sequence). CDR3 length: 15 amino acids. V was clipped by 8 bases and J by 0 bases, with 14 bases between them. The method was immunoSEQ multiplex PCR; TCRdb's version includes in-frame clones alone and lacks a portion of them. The sample includes about 24,000 clones, almost 70% seen only once; the top ten take approximately 3.4%.

This sequence was found in a human donor with classical Hodgkin lymphoma. Sequencing used peripheral blood mononuclear cells (PBMCs), obtained at baseline. The chain has TRBV6-6 and TRBJ1-3; perhaps TRBD1 as D (5 bases). CDR3 DNA sequence: TGTGCCAGCGGGTTTCCAGGGAGCTCTGGAAACACCATATATTTT. It codes for CASGFPGSSGNTIYF.